The present T cell receptor beta chain was sequenced within a study of cytomegalovirus exposure and HLA in healthy donors. Whole-study results and caveats: Later on, an analysis found that several of the most significant clusters appeared to be linked to common viral pathogens, which included parvovirus B19. The study labeled fewer than 200 TCR beta chains cytomegalovirus-associated.

PCR amplification relied on 60 Vbeta primers (plus 13 Jbeta primers). TCRdb's table, derived via immunoSEQ multiplex PCR, lists solely in-frame clones and lacks some. The sample has 150,000 to 200,000 clones, more than 70% seen once; the top ten hold 0.25% to 0.3%. Comment on this clone: Its antigen remains unidentified.

Per the germline V gene, CDR1 is SGHTA and CDR2 is FQGNSA. V was trimmed by 1 base and J by 2 bases, leaving 11 bases between them. This CDR3 region has 15 residues. This TCR was sampled from a boy younger than 18 in good health and CMV-seronegative. The chain is built from TRBV7-2 and TRBJ1-2; unclear D gene. The sequenced material came from PBMCs. The CDR3 nucleotides read TGTGCCAGCAGCTTAGTGGCGGGAATCAACTATGGCTACACCTTC. Translated, it gives CASSLVAGINYGYTF.